This is a list of T cell receptor beta chains from one sample in a study of T cell repertoires in cytomegalovirus infection. TCRdb redid the calling of the reads with MiXCR, one entry per CDR3 protein. The table lists 160,000 or so distinct CDR3 sequences, roughly 17% of them singletons. The sequenced material came from CD8+ T cells from PBMCs. The receptors shown here come from a human donor in good health (CMV status not recorded). Some clones in this sample may be carry-over from other donors' samples. CDR3s leave out the opening cysteine and the closing phenylalanine or tryptophan.

cdr3_aa,v_call,j_call
ASSAGTSGEDEQF,TRBV9,TRBJ2-1
ASSHGTEQETQY,TRBV4-2,TRBJ2-5
SAPRDRSYNEQF,TRBV20-1,TRBJ2-1
ASSYSGTGATTDTQY,TRBV6-5,TRBJ2-3
ASRGGQGAGETQY,TRBV6-6,TRBJ2-5
SVLAGGIRNEQF,TRBV29-1,TRBJ2-1
ATTTSSGGFDEQF,TRBV5-1,TRBJ2-1
ASTSSSYNEQF,TRBV6-6,TRBJ2-1
ASSPSRGMNTEAF,TRBV19,TRBJ1-1
ASSQVLGREVAGELF,TRBV4-3,TRBJ2-2
ASSQGIGTYEQY,TRBV4-3,TRBJ2-7
ASSPTGLGQPQH,TRBV7-2,TRBJ1-5
SVEEQREGLKTQY,TRBV29-1,TRBJ2-5
ASSLGLAGTYEQY,TRBV27,TRBJ2-7
ASSYSPGLAYNEQF,TRBV6-5,TRBJ2-1
ASSLGAVEQY,TRBV7-2,TRBJ2-7
SASPRLAGVDTDTQY,TRBV20-1,TRBJ2-3
ASSQGQYNSPLH,TRBV12-3/TRBV12-4,TRBJ1-6
SARDLSYKTGTTAYEQY,TRBV20-1,TRBJ2-7
ASSLSGTSGNGEQF,TRBV7-3,TRBJ2-1
ASSRGPGANVLT,TRBV3-1,TRBJ2-6
ASSIPRDTEAF,TRBV7-9,TRBJ1-1
VSSFSPEGGELF,TRBV28,TRBJ2-2
ASMGARETQY,TRBV2,TRBJ2-5
ASHGGSLNEQF,TRBV28,TRBJ2-1
ASSPGDRGRKTGELF,TRBV6-1,TRBJ2-2
ASSLVWDRGRETQY,TRBV12-3/TRBV12-4,TRBJ2-5
ASSPPGQGRSYEQY,TRBV28,TRBJ2-7
ASSYKTGRTEAF,TRBV6-2/TRBV6-3,TRBJ1-1
ASSPPQGGETQY,TRBV6-2/TRBV6-3,TRBJ2-5
ASQQGGRTGELF,TRBV11-2,TRBJ2-2
ASSLAGLLYYGYT,TRBV7-2,TRBJ1-2
ASSLELQGTDTQY,TRBV7-2,TRBJ2-3
ASSFRGDYSRWELF,TRBV28,TRBJ2-2
ASSSGLGDEQF,TRBV7-6,TRBJ2-1
ASTSLTRRLGGNEKLF,TRBV28,TRBJ1-4
SVPQGINIQY,TRBV29-1,TRBJ2-4